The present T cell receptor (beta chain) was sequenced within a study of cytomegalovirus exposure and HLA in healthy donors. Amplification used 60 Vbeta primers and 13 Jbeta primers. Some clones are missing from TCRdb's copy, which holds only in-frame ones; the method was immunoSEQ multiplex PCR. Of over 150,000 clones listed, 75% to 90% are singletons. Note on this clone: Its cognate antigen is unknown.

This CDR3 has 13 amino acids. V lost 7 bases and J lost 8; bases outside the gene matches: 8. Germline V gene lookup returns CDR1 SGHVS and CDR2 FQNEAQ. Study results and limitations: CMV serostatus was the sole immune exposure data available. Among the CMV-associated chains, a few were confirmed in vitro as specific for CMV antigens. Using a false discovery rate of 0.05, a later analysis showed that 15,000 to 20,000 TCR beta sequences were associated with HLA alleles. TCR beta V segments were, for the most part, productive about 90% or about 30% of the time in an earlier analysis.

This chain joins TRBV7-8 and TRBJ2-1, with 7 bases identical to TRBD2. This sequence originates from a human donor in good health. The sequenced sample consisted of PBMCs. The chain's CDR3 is CASTIRLADEQFF. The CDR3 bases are TGTGCCAGCACTATCCGACTAGCCGATGAGCAGTTCTTC.